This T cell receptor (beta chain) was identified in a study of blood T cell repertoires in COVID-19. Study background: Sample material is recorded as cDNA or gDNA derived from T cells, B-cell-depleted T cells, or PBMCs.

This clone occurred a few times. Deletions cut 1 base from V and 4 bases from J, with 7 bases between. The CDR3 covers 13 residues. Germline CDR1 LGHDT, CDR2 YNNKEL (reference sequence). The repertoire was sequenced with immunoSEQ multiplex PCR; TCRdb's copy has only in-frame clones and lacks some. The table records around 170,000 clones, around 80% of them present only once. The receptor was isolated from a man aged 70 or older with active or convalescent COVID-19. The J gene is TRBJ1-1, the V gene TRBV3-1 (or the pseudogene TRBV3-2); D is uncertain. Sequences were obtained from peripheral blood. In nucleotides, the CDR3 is TGTGCCAGCAGCCAAGGACTCACCACTGAAGCTTTCTTT. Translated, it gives CASSQGLTTEAFF.